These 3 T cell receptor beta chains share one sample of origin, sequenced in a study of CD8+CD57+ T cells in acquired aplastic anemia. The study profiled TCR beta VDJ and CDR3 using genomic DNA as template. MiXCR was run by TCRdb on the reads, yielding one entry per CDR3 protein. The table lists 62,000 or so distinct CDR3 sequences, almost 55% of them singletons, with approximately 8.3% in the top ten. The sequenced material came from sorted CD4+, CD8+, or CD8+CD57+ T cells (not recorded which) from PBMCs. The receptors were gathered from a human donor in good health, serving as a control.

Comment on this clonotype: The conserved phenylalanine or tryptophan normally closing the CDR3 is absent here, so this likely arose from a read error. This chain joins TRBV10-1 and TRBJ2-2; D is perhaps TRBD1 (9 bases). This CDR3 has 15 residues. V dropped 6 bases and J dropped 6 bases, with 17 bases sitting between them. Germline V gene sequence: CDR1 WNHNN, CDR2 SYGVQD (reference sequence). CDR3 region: CASSGGGQGAGELFL. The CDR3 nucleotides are TGCGCCAGCAGCGGGGGGGGACAGGGCGCCGGGGAGCTGTTTCTT.

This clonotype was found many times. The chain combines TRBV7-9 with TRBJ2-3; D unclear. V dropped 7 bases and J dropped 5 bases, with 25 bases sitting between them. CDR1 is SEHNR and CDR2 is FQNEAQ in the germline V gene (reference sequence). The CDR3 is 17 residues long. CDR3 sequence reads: CASTGIKGCPCEDTQYF. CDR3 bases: TGTGCCAGCACCGGAATAAAAGGATGCCCTTGTGAAGATACGCAGTATTTT.

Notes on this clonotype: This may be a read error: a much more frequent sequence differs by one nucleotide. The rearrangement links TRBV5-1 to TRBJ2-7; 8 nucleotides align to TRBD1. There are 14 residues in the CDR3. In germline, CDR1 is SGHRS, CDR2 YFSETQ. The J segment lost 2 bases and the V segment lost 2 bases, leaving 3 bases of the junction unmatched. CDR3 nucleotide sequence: TGCGCCAGCAGCTTCGGACAGGGCACCTACGAGCAGTACTTC. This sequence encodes CASSFGQGTYEQYF.